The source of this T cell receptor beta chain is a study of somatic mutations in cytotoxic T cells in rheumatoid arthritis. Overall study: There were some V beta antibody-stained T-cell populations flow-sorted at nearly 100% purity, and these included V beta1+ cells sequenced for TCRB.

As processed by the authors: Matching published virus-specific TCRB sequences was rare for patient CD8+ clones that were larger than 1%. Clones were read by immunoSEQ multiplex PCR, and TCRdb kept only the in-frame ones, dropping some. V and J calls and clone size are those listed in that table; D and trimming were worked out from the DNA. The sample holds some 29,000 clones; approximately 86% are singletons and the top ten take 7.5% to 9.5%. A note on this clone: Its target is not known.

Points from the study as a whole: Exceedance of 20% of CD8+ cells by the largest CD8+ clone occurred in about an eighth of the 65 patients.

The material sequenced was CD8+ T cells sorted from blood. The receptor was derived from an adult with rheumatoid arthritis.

The CDR3 sequence is CASSHPLILSVIEQFF. CDR3 sequence (DNA): TGTGCCAGCAGCCACCCCCTGATTCTGAGCGTTATTGAGCAGTTCTTC. The chain is built from TRBV7-8 and TRBJ2-1, with unresolved D. Germline assignment: CDR1 SGHVS and CDR2 FQNEAQ. V shed 5 bases and J shed 9 bases, with 23 bases lying between them. CDR3 length: 16 residues.